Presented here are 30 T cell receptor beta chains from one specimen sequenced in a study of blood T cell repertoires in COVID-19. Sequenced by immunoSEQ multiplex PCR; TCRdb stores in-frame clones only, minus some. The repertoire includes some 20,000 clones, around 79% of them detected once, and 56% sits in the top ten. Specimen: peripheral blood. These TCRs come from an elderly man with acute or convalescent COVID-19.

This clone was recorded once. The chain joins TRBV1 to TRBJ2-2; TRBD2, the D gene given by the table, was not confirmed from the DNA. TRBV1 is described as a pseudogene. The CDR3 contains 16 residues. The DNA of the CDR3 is TGCACCAGCAGCGCTTTAGCGGGAGATCCCACCGGGGAGCTGTTTTTT. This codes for CTSSALAGDPTGELFF.

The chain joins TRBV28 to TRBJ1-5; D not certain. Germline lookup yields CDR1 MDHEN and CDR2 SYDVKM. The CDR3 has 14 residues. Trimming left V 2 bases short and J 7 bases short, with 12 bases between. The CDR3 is CASSLRYRRQPQHF. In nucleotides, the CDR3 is TGTGCCAGCAGTTTAAGATACAGACGCCAGCCCCAGCATTTT.

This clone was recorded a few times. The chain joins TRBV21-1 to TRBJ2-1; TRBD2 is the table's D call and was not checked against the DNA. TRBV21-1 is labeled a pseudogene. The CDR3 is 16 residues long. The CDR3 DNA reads TGTGCCAGCAGCAAAGATGAGGTCACGTCAGTCGATGAGCAGTTCTTC. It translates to CASSKDEVTSVDEQFF.

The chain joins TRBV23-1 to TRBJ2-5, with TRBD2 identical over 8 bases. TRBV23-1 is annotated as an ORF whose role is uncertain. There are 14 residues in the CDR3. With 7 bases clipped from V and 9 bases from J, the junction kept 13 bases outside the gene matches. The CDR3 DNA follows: TGCGCCAGCATCCCGGGGGGGGGAACGGATCCCCAGTACTTC. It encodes CASIPGGGTDPQYF.

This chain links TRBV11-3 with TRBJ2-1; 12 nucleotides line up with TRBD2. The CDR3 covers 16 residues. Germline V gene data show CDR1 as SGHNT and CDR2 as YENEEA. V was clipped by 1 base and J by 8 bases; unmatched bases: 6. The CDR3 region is CASSLGITSGRYEQFF. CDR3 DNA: TGTGCCAGCAGCTTAGGGATTACTAGCGGGAGGTATGAGCAGTTCTTC.

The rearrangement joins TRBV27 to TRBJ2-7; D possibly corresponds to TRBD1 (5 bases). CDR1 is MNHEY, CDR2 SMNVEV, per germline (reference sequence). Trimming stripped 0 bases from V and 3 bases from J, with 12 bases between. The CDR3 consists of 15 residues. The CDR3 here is CASSLSGPGLYEQYV. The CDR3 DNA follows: TGTGCCAGCAGTTTATCAGGCCCAGGGCTCTACGAGCAGTACGTC.

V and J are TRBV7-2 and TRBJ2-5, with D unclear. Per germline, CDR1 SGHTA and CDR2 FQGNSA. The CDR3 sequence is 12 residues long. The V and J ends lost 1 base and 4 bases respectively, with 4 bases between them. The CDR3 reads CASSLVGETQYF. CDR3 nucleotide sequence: TGTGCCAGCAGCTTAGTCGGAGAGACCCAGTACTTC.

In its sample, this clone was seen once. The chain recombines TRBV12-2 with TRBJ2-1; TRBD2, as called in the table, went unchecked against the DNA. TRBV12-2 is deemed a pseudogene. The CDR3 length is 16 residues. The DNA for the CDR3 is TGTGCAAGTCGCTTAGCGACTAGCGGGAGGGCCAATGAGCAGTTCTTC. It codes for CASRLATSGRANEQFF.

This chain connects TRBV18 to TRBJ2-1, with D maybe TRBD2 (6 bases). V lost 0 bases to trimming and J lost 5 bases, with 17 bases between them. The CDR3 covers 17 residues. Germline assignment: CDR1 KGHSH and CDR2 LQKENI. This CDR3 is CASSPPWSSQRDNEQFF. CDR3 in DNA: TGTGCCAGCTCACCACCGTGGAGCAGCCAGCGGGACAATGAGCAGTTCTTC.

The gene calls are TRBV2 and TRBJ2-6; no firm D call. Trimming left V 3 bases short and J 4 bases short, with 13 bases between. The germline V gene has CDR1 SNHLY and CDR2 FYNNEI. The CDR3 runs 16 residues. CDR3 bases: TGTGCCAGCAGTGATTCGACTTTGCTCGGGGCCAACGTCCTGACTTTC. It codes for CASSDSTLLGANVLTF.

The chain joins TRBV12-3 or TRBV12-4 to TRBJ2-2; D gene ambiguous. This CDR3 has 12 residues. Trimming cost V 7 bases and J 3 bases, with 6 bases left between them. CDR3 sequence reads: CASNFDTGELFF. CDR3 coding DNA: TGTGCCAGCAATTTCGACACCGGGGAGCTGTTTTTT.

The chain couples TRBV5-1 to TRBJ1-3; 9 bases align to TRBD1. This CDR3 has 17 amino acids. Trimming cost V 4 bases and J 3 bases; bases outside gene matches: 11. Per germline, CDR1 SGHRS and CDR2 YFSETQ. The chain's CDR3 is CASSPGTGRKFGNTIYF. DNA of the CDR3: TGCGCCAGCAGCCCTGGGACAGGGAGGAAATTTGGAAACACCATATATTTT.

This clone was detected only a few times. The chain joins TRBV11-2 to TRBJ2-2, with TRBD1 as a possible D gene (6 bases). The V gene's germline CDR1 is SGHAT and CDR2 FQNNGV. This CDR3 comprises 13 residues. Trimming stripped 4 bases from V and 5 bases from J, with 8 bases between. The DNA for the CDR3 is TGTGCCAGCAGCTCACAGGGAACCGGGGAGCTGTTTTTT. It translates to CASSSQGTGELFF.

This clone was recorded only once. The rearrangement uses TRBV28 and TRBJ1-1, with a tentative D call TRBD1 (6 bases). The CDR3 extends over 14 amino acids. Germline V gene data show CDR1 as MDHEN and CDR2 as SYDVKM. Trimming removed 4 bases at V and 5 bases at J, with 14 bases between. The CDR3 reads CASSSTGSRTEAFF. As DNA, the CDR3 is TGTGCCAGCAGTTCGACAGGTTCGCGAACTGAAGCTTTCTTT.

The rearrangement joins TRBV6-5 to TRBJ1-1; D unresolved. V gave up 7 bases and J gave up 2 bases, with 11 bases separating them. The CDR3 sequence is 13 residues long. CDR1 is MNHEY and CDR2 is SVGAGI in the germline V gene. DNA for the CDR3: TGTGCCAGCAATGTCCAAAGCAACACTGAAGCTTTCTTT. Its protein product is CASNVQSNTEAFF.

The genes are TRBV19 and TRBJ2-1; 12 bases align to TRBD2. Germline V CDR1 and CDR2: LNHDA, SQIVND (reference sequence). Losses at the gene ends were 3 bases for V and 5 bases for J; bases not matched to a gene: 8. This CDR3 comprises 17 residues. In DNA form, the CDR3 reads TGTGCCAGTAGTATCTTCAGGACTAGCGGGAAAAACAATGAGCAGTTCTTC. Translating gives CASSIFRTSGKNNEQFF.

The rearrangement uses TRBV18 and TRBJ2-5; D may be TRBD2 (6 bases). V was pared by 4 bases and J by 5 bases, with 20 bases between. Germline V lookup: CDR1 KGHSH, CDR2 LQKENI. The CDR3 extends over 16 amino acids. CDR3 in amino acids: CASSREAGTAGETQYF. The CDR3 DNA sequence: TGTGCCAGCTCACGGGAAGCCGGGACTGCCGGGGAGACCCAGTACTTC.

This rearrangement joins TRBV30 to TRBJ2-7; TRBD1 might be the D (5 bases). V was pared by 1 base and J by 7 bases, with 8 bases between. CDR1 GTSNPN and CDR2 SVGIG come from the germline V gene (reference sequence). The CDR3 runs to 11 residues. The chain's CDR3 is CAWSAGWEQYF. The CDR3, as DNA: TGTGCCTGGAGTGCAGGGTGGGAGCAGTACTTC.

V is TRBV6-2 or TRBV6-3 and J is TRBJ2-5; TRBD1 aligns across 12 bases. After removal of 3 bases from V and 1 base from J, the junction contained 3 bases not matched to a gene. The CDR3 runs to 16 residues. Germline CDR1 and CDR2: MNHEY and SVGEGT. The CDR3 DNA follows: TGTGCCAGCAGTTATAGGGACAGGGGGCTCCAAGAGACCCAGTACTTC. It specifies CASSYRDRGLQETQYF.

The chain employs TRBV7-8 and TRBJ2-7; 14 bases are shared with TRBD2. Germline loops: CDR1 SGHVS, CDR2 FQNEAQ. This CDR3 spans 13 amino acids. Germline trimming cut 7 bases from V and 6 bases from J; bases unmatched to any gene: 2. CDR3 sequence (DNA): TGTGCCAGCAAGGGACTAGCGGGAGTCGAGCAGTACGTC. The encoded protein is CASKGLAGVEQYV.

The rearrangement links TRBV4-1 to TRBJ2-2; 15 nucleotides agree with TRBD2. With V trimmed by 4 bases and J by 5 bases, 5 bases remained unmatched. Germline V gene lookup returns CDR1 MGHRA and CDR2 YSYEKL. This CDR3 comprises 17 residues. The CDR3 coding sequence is TGCGCCAGCAGCCCCCGGACTAGCGGGAGGGGAACCGGGGAGCTGTTTTTT. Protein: CASSPRTSGRGTGELFF.

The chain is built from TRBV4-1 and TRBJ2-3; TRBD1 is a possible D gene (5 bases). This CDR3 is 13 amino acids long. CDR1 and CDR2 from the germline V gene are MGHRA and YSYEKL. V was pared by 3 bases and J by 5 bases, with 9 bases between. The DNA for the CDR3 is TGCGCCAGCAGCCAGCAGGGTGTAGATACGCAGTATTTT. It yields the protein CASSQQGVDTQYF.

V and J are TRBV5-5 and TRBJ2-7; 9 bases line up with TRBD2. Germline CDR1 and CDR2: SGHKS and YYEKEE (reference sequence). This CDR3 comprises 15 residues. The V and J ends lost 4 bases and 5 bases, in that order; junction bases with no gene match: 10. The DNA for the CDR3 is TGTGCCAGCAGCGAAGAACGGACTAGCGCCCACGAGCAGTACTTC. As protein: CASSEERTSAHEQYF. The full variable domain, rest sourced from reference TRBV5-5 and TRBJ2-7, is DAGVTQSPTHLIKTRGQQVTLRCSPISGHKSVSWYQQVLGQGPQFIFQYYEKEERGRGNFPDRFSARQFPNYSSELNVNALLLGDSALYLCASSEERTSAHEQYFGPGTRLTVT.

CDR3 sequence: CAWNGGGVYGYTF. The CDR3 bases are TGTGCCTGGAACGGGGGAGGGGTCTATGGCTACACCTTC. The chain links TRBV30 to TRBJ1-2; possible D gene TRBD1, 5 bases. Germline-derived CDR1 and CDR2 are GTSNPN and SVGIG (reference sequence). The CDR3 is 13 residues long. V lost 4 bases, J lost 4 bases, and 13 bases lay in between.

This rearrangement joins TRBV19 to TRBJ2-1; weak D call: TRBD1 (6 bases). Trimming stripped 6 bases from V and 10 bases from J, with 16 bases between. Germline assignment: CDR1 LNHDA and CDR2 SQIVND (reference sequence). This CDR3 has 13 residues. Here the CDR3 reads CASRNEDRGEQFF. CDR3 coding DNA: TGTGCCAGTAGAAACGAGGACAGAGGCGAGCAGTTCTTC.

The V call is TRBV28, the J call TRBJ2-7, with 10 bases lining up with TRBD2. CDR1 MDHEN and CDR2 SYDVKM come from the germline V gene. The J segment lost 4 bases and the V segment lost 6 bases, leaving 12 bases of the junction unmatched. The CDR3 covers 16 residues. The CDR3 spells CASSSKWASGSYEQYF. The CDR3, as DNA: TGTGCCAGCAGCAGCAAGTGGGCTAGCGGGAGTTACGAGCAGTACTTC.

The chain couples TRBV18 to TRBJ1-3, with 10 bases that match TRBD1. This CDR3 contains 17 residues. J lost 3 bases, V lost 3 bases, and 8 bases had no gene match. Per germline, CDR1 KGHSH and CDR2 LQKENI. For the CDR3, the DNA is TGTGCCAGCTCACCCAATCGACAGGGGGCTGGTGGAAACACCATATATTTT. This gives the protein CASSPNRQGAGGNTIYF.

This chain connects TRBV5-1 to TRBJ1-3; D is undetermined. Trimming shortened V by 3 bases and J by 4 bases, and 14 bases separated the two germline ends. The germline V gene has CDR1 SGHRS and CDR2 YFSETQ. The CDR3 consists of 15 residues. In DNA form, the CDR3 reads TGCGCCAGCAGCTCAGGAACCTCCTTGGGAAACACCATATATTTT. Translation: CASSSGTSLGNTIYF. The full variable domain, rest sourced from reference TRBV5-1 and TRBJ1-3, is KAGVTQTPRYLIKTRGQQVTLSCSPISGHRSVSWYQQTPGQGLQFLFEYFSETQRNKGNFPGRFSGRQFSNSRSEMNVSTLELGDSALYLCASSSGTSLGNTIYFGEGSWLTVV.

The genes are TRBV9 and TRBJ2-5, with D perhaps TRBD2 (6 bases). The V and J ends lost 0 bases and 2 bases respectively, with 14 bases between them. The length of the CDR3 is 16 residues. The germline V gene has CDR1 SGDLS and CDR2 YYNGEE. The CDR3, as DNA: TGTGCCAGCAGCGTAGCTAGTATGGCGGGGCAAGAGACCCAGTACTTC. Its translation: CASSVASMAGQETQYF.

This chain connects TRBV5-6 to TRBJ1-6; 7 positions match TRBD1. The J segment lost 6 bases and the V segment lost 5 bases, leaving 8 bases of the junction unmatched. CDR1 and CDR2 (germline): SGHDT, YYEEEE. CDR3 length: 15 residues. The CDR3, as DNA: TGTGCCAGCAGGGGGTGGGGACAGCGTAATTCACCCCTCCACTTT. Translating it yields CASRGWGQRNSPLHF.